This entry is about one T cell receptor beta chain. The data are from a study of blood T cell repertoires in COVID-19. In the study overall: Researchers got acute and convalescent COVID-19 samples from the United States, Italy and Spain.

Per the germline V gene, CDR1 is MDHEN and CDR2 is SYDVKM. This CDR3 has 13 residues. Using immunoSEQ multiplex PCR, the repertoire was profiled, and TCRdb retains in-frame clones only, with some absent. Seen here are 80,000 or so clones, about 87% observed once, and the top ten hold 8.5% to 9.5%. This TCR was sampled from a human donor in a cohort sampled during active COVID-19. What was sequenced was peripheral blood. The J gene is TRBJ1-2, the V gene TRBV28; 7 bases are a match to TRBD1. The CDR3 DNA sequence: TGTGCTGGGGGAGAGGACAGGTACTATGGCTACACCTTC. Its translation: CAGGEDRYYGYTF.